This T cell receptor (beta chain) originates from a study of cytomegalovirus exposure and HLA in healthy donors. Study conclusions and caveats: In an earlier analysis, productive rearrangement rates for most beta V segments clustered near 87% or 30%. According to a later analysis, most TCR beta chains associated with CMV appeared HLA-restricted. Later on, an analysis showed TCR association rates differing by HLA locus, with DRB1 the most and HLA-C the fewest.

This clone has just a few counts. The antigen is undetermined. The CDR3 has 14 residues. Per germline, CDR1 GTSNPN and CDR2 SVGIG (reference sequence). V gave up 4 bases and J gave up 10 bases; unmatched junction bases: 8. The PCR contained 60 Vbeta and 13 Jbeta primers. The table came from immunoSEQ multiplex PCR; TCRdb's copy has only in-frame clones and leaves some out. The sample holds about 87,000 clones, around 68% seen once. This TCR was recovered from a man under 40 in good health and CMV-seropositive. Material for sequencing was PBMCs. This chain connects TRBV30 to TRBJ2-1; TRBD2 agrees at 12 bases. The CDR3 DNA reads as TGTGCCTGGAATCCGGGACTAGCGGGTAACGAGCAGTTCTTC. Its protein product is CAWNPGLAGNEQFF.